The present T cell receptor beta chain was sequenced within a study of blood T cell repertoires in COVID-19 (TCRdb year 2020). Looking at the study overall: Samples covering the acute and convalescent phases of COVID-19 were provided by collaborators in the United States, Italy and Spain. The sample metadata nearly always contained a de-identified subject ID, COVID-19 status, age in years and sex. The dataset comprised deeply sampled blood TCRbeta repertoires from subjects exposed to, actively infected with, or recovered from COVID-19. The material from the prospective study consisted of cDNA or gDNA derived from T cells, B-cell-depleted T cells, or PBMCs. HLA class I and class II types, where available, came from metadata supplied by the sample provider rather than from assay-based typing. The samples were drawn from two sources: the first 160 participants of the ongoing ImmuneRACE study, and 1,000 to 1,500 subjects contributed by 6 global collaborators. A freely available public database, intended as a resource for researchers studying the immune response to SARS-CoV-2, is where the repertoires were released.

Concerning this clone: Its specific antigen is unknown. No much larger clone exists at a distance of one base, and base qualities are not known.

Whole blood was collected in K2EDTA tubes by collaborating institutions according to the institutions' own protocols. Collaborator samples were shipped for TCRbeta analysis as frozen whole blood, isolated PBMCs, or DNA extracted from either sample type. TCRbeta CDR3 regions were amplified from genomic DNA by means of the immunoSEQ Assay, a bias-controlled multiplex PCR. The authors' pipeline ran thus. The number of nucleated cells in each sample was estimated by amplification of reference gene primers within the assay. Sequence reads were collapsed and filtered to measure the absolute abundance of every unique TCRbeta CDR3 rearrangement. For each sample, productive Simpson clonality was calculated by taking the square root of Simpson's diversity index across productive rearrangements. TCRdb stores this immuneACCESS table with in-frame sequences only. Part of the clones is absent; in the studies checked, under half of the shortfall reflects unresolved V genes, and no reason is known for the rest. The D gene and trimming were derived from the DNA, and the V and J assignments and clone size from that table. The sample contains some 48,000 clones, nearly 90% of them found a single time. Together, the top ten hold 3% of the sample.

Broader findings and caveats from the paper: Clinical and demographic metadata were provided uncurated, with the amount varying by source and participant.

Sequences SGHNT (CDR1) and YENEEA (CDR2) are obtained from the germline V gene. The CDR3 has 14 amino acids, counting the end cysteine and phenylalanine. The entry retains the CDR3 DNA only, 42 bases that are in frame from base 1. Deletion took 10 bases off V and 3 bases off J, with a span of 18 bases between the germline ends. The source is a man aged 50-59 years with active COVID-19. Sequenced material: peripheral blood. Recombination joined TRBV11-3 with TRBJ1-2; the D gene is perhaps TRBD1, on 5 matching bases. The CDR3 is CATAPRGDDYGYTF. The nucleotide sequence is given as TGTGCCACCGCCCCCCGGGGGGACGACTATGGCTACACCTTC.